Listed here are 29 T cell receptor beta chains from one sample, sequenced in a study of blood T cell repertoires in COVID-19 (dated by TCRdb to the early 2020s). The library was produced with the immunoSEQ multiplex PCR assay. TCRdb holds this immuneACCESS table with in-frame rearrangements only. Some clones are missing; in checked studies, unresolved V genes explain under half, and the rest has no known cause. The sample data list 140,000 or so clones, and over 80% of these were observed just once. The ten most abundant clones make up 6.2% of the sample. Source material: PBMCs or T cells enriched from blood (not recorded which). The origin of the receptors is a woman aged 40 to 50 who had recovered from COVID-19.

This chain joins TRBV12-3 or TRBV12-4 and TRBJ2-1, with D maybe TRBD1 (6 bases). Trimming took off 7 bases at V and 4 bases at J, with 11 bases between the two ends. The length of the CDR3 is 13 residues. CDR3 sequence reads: CASMDSTYNEQFF. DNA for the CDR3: TGTGCCAGCATGGACAGCACATACAATGAGCAGTTCTTC.

CDR3 in DNA: TGCAGCGTTGGGGACAGGAGCAATCAGCCCCAGCATTTT. It is translated as CSVGDRSNQPQHF. V gene TRBV29-1 combines with J gene TRBJ1-5; 8 positions match TRBD1. Germline V lookup: CDR1 SQVTM, CDR2 ANQGSEA. V was clipped by 4 bases and J by 1 base; unmatched bases: 0. CDR3 size: 13 residues.

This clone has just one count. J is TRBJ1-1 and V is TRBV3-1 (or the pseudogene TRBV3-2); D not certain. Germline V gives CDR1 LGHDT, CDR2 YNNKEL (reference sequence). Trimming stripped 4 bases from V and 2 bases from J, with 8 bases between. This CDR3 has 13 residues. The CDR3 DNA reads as TGTGCCAGCAGCCCAGGATTTAACACTGAAGCTTTCTTT. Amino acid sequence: CASSPGFNTEAFF.

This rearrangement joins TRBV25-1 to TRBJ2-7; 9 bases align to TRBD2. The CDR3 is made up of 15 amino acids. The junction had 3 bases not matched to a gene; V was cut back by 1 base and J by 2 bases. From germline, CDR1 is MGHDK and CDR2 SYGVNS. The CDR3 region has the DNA TGTGCCAGCAGTGAATGGCTAGCGGGAACCTACGAGCAGTACTTC. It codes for CASSEWLAGTYEQYF.

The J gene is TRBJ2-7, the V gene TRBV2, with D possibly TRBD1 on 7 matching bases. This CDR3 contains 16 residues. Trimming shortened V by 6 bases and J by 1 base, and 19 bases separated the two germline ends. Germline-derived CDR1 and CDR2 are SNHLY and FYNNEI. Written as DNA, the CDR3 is TGTGCCAGCAGAGATAACCCGCAGGGGGGTTCCTACGAGCAGTACTTC. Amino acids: CASRDNPQGGSYEQYF.

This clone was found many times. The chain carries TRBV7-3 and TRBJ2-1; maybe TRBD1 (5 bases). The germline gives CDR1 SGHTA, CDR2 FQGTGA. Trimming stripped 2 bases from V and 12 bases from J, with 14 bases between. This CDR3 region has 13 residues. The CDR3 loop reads CASSLADSDPQFF. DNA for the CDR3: TGTGCCAGCAGCTTAGCCGACAGCGACCCGCAGTTCTTC.

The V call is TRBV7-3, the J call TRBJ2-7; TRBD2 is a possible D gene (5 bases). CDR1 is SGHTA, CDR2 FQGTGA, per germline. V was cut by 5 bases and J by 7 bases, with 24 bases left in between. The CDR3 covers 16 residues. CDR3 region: CASSPRRAAGKFEQYF. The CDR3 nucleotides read TGTGCCAGCAGCCCAAGGAGAGCGGCGGGTAAATTTGAGCAGTACTTC.

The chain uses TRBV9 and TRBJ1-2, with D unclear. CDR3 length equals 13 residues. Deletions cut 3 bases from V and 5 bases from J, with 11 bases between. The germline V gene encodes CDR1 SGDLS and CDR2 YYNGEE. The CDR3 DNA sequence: TGTGCCAGCAGCGGCCAACGGAGTTATGGCTACACCTTC. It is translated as CASSGQRSYGYTF.

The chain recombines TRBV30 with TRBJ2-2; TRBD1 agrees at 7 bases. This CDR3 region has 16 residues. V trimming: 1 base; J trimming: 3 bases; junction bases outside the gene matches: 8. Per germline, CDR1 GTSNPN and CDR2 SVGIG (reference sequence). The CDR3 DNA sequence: TGTGCCTGGAGTGCCCCAGGGGGAAGGGACACCGGGGAGCTGTTTTTT. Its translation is CAWSAPGGRDTGELFF.

As DNA, the CDR3 is TGTGCCAGCAGCTCTGGGGGGAGCAACACTGAAGCTTTCTTT. It encodes CASSSGGSNTEAFF. V and J are TRBV9 and TRBJ1-1, with D perhaps TRBD1 (5 bases). The V and J ends lost 4 bases and 2 bases respectively, with 12 bases between them. The CDR3 loop spans 14 amino acids. Germline assignment: CDR1 SGDLS and CDR2 YYNGEE.

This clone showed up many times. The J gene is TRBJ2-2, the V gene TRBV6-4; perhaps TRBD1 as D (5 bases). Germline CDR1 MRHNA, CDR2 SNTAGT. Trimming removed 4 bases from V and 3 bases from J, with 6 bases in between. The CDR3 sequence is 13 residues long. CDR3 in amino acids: CASSGGDTGELFF. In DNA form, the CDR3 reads TGTGCCAGCAGTGGGGGCGACACCGGGGAGCTGTTTTTT.

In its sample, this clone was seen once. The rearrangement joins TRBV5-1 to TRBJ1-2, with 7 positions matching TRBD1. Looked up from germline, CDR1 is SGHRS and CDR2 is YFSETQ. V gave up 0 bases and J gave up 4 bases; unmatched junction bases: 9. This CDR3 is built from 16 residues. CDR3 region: CASSLDRRQGPYGYTF. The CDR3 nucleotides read TGCGCCAGCAGCTTGGACCGAAGACAGGGACCCTATGGCTACACCTTC.

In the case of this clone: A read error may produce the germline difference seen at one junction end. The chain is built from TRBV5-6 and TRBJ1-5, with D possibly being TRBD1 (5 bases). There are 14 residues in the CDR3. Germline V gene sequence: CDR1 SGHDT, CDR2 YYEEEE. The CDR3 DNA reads TGTGCCAGCAGTTTGGGCGGGGCTGGTCAGCCCCAGCATTTT. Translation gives CASSLGGAGQPQHF.

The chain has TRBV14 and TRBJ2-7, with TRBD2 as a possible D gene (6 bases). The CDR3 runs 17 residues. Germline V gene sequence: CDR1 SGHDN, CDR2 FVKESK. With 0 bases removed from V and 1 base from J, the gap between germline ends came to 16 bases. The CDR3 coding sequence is TGTGCCAGCAGCCAAGAATGGGGACTCGCAACTTCCTACGAGCAGTACTTC. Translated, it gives CASSQEWGLATSYEQYF.

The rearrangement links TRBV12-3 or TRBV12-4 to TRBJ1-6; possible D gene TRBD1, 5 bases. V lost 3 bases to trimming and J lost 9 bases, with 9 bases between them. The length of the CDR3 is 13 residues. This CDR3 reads CASSFNGGSPLHF. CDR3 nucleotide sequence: TGTGCCAGCAGTTTTAACGGGGGTTCACCCCTCCACTTT.

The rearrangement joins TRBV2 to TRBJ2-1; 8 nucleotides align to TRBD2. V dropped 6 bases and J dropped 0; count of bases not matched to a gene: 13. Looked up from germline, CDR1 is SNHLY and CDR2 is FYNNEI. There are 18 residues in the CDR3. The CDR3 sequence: CASSRVGGGTSSYNEQFF. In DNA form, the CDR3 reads TGTGCCAGCAGCCGGGTCGGGGGGGGCACGAGCTCCTACAATGAGCAGTTCTTC.

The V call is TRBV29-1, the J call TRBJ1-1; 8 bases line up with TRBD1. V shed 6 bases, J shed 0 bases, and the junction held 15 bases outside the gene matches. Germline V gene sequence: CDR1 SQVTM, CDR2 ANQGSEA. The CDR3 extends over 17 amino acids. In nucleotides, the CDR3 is TGCAGCGTGAGGACAGGGCGCCTTTCCTTTATGAACACTGAAGCTTTCTTT. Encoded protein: CSVRTGRLSFMNTEAFF.

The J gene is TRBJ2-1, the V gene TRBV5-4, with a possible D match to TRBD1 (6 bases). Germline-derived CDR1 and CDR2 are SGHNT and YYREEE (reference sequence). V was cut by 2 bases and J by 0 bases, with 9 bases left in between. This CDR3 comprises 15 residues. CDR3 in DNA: TGTGCCAGCAGCTTAAGAGGGGGCTCCTACAATGAGCAGTTCTTC. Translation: CASSLRGGSYNEQFF. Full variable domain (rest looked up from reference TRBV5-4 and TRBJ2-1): ETGVTQSPTHLIKTRGQQVTLRCSSQSGHNTVSWYQQALGQGPQFIFQYYREEENGRGNFPPRFSGLQFPNYSSELNVNALELDDSALYLCASSLRGGSYNEQFFGPGTRLTVL.

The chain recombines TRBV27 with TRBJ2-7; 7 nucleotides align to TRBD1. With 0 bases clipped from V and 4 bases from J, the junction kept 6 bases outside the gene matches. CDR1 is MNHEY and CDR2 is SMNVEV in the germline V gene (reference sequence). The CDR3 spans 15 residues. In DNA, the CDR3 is TGTGCCAGCAGTTTATCAACAGGGGAGAATTACGAGCAGTACTTC. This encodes CASSLSTGENYEQYF.

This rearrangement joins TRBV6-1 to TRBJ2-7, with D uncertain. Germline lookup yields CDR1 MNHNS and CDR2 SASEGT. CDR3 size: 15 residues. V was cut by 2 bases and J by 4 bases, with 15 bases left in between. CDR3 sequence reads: CASSEQGRVGYEQYF. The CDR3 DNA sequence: TGTGCCAGCAGTGAACAAGGTCGGGTTGGTTACGAGCAGTACTTC.

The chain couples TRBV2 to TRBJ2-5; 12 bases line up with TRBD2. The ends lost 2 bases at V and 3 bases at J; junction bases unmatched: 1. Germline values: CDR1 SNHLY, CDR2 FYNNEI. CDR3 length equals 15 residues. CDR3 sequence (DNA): TGTGCCAGCAGTGAACCTAGCGGGGGGGAAGAGACCCAGTACTTC. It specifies CASSEPSGGEETQYF. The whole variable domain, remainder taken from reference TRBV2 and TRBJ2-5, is EPEVTQTPSHQVTQMGQEVILRCVPISNHLYFYWYRQILGQKVEFLVSFYNNEISEKSEIFDDQFSVERPDGSNFTLKIRSTKLEDSAMYFCASSEPSGGEETQYFGPGTRLLVL.

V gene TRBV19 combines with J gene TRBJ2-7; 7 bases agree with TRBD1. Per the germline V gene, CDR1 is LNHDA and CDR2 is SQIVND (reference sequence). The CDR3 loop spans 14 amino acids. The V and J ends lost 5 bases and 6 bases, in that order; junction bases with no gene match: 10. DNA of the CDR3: TGTGCCAGTAGTTCGGGTCAGGGACAGTCCGAGCAGTACTTC. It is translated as CASSSGQGQSEQYF.

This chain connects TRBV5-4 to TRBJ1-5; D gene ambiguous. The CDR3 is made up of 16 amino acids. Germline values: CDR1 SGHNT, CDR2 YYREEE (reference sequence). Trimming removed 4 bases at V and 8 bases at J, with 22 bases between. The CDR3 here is CASSIQLPDWVKPQHF. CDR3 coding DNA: TGTGCCAGCAGCATACAACTACCAGACTGGGTGAAGCCCCAGCATTTT.

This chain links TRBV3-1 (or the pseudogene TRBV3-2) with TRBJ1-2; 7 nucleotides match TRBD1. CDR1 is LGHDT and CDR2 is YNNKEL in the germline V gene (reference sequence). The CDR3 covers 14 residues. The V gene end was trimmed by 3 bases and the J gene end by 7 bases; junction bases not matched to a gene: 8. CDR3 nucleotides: TGTGCCAGCAGCCATTCAACAGGGGAAATTGGCTACACCTTC. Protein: CASSHSTGEIGYTF.

The CDR3 loop is CASSYRGMYEQYF. The CDR3 bases are TGTGCCAGCAGTTACAGGGGGATGTACGAGCAGTACTTC. V is TRBV27 and J is TRBJ2-7, with 8 bases matching TRBD1. Per germline, CDR1 MNHEY and CDR2 SMNVEV (reference sequence). Germline trimming cut 4 bases from V and 4 bases from J; bases unmatched to any gene: 3. CDR3 size: 13 residues.

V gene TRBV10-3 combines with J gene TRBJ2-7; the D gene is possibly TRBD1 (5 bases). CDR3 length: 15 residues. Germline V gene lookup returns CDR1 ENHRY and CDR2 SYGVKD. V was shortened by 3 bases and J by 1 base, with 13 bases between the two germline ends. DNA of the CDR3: TGTGCCATCAGTGAAGTTTCAGGGCCTTCCTACGAGCAGTACTTC. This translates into CAISEVSGPSYEQYF.

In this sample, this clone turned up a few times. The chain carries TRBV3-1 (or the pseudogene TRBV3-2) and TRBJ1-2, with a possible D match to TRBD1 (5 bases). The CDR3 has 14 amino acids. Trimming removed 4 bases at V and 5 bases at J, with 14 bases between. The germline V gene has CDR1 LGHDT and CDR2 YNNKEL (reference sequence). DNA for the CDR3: TGTGCCAGCAGCCCCCGGCGGGACGCATATGGCTACACCTTC. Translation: CASSPRRDAYGYTF.

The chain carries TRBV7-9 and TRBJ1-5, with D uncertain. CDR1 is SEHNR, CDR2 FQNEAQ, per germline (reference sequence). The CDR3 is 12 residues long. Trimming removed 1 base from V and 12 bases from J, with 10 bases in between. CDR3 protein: CASSLGPQSQHF. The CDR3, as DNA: TGTGCCAGCAGCTTAGGGCCACAAAGCCAGCATTTT. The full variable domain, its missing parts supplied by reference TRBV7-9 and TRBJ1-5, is DTGVSQNPRHKITKRGQNVTFRCDPISEHNRLYWYRQTLGQGPEFLTYFQNEAQLEKSRLLSDRFSAERPKGSFSTLEIQRTEQGDSAMYLCASSLGPQSQHFGDGTRLSIL.

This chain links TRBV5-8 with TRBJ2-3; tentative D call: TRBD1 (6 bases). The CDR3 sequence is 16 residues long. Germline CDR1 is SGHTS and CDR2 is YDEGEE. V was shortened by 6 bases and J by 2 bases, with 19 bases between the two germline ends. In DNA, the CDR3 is TGTGCCAGCACCCCCCTCCGGGACACACACACAGATACGCAGTATTTT. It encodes CASTPLRDTHTDTQYF.